A single T cell receptor beta chain is shown here with its context. This clonotype has only a few counts. It lacks a known antigen. The sample holds no much larger clone one base away, and base qualities are not on file. The sample comes from a study of vaccination and CD4 T cells after COVID-19 (dated by TCRdb to 2021 to 2024). The study in broad terms: Convalescent patients had a positive SARS-CoV-2 result on nasal swab PCR, and of these patients, several had mild disease and one had severe disease. Six males and four females were included in the convalescent cohort, with two Hispanic individuals, seven Caucasians, two Asians and one multiracial person represented. Two doses of either the Pfizer-BioNTech BNT162b2 vaccine (n=8) or the Moderna mRNA-1273 vaccine (n=2) were administered to participants. Post-COVID blood samples from convalescent patients were collected a median of about 100 days after diagnosis, with a range of about 35 to 161 days. Post-vaccine blood samples were collected a median of about 69 days after the second vaccine dose, ranging from roughly 12 to 250 days. Overlapping spike peptide pools from SARS-CoV-2 and from the common cold coronaviruses HCoV-NL63, HCoV-OC43 and HCoV-229E were used as culture stimuli. Control cultures used a CEFX viral epitope pool as positive control, an HIV-1 Nef peptide pool as negative control, or no peptide. The spike-specific CD4+ TCR repertoire was compared before and after mRNA vaccination in around ten COVID-19 convalescent patients and a handful of infection-naive healthy vaccine recipients.

Here is what the overall study found, with its caveats: In convalescent patients, a median around 86% of post-vaccine SARS-CoV-2-reactive clones were detected only after vaccination, suggesting vaccine-specific priming. The study included relatively few convalescent patients and did not analyze early timepoints after natural infection. In convalescent patients, nearly all vaccine-specific clones (304 of 307) were found to be mono-reactive for SARS-CoV-2 spike rather than cross-reactive with common cold coronaviruses. Although the median number of SARS-CoV-2-reactive clonotypes went up from 20 to 25 after infection to 38 after vaccination, the increase was not significant.

The germline V and J ends show losses of 5 bases and 1 base respectively, and no gene match explains 7 bases of the junction. CDR1 and CDR2 were assigned from the germline V gene as MDHEN and SYDVKM. Its CDR3 holds 15 amino acids, cysteine through phenylalanine. Of the read, only the CDR3 DNA is kept; its 45 bases are in frame from base 1. Receptor libraries were prepared by PCR. TCR sequencing of DNA from cultured CD4+ T cells used the Oncomine TCR Beta short-read assay at the Johns Hopkins FTIC core. The QIAamp micro DNA kit was used to extract genomic DNA from the cultured CD4+ T cells. The Oncomine TCR Beta libraries from cultured CD4+ T cells were pooled using unique dual indexes and then sequenced on an Illumina iSeq 100. As for how the authors treated the data: Non-productive sequences were removed, and CDR3s that did not start with C, did not end with F or W, or were shorter than 7 amino acids were discarded. Antigen-specific clonotypes were identified using the MANAFEST web application through comparison of peptide-stimulated wells with reference and other culture wells. To be called positive, a clone needed an FDR below 0.05, an odds ratio above 5, and a productive frequency above 0.1% in at least two of three replicate wells. A clonotype counted as cross-reactive if it showed significant expansion both in the SARS-CoV-2 spike wells and in at least one common cold coronavirus spike condition. Using R version 3.6.1, CDR3 homology was evaluated through Levenshtein distances (stringdist) along with unrooted phylogenetic trees (ape). TCRdb reworked the public reads: Q25 trimming with fastp, MiXCR clone assembly, productive beta chains retained. Merged by CDR3 protein, the rows form single entries marked with the most common genes and DNA. For this entry, the V and J calls and clone size follow TCRdb and not the study's own pipeline. Here the sample has about 18,000 distinct CDR3 sequences; 43% occur a single time. Together, the top ten hold 7.2% of the sample.

In the paper's terms, the treatment or condition label means: roughly 10-day PBMC culture with coronavirus spike peptide pools or control peptides (ViraFEST assay). The ViraFEST assay, used in the study, expanded antigen-specific T cells with peptide pools and then identified the expanded clonotypes through TCR sequencing. The convalescent patients' positive SARS-CoV-2 PCR tests were from March to December 2020, which was before the Alpha, Beta and Delta variants emerged in the United States. Each well held 2.2 million or so PBMCs cultured with 9 to 10 ug/ml peptide pools in IMDM containing roughly 5% human AB serum and 10 IU/ml IL-2. On days 3 and 7, half of the culture medium was replaced with fresh IL-2-containing medium. Once the cells had been in culture for 10 days, the EasySep CD4+ T cell isolation kit was used to isolate CD4+ T cells by negative selection. PBMCs were separated from whole blood using Ficoll-Paque Plus gradient centrifugation and then either used fresh or cryopreserved at -140C. Each culture condition was generally run in triplicate wells.

The chain is made from TRBV28 and TRBJ1-1, and 7 junctional nucleotides match TRBD1. This clonotype originated in a human donor who had recovered from COVID-19. Sequencing was performed on CD4+ T cells from blood, cultured in vitro, taken after SARS-CoV-2 vaccination. The CDR3 region has the sequence CASSLRTGANTEAFF. The sequenced DNA is TGTGCCAGCAGTCTACGGACAGGAGCGAACACTGAAGCTTTCTTT.